This TCR beta chain was identified in a study of regulatory T cells in long-lasting Graves disease (dated by TCRdb to the early 2020s). About the investigation overall: Patients with newly diagnosed Graves' disease had been on antithyroid drugs for under 3 months. This study used TCR sequencing and RNA sequencing of peripheral blood to compare persistent Graves' disease patients against newly diagnosed Graves' disease patients. The study was registered as a clinical trial and conducted in China. A total of around 35 samples underwent TCR sequencing, from roughly 13 patients with persistent Graves' disease and 20 patients with newly diagnosed Graves' disease.

The library was built by means of multiplex PCR. The sequencer was an Illumina HiSeq 4000. iRepertoire HTBI primers and Arm-PCR amplification of CDR3 regions were used to construct TCR beta libraries. Before sequencing, the PCR products went through gel purification. From the authors' description of their analysis: Across samples, 60 to 75 TRBV and roughly 15 TRBJ segments were identified and used for gene usage analysis of CDR3 amino acid clonotypes. COPE and FqMerger were used to merge filtered high-quality paired reads into contigs. BLAST was used to align contigs to IMGT TRBV, TRBD and TRBJ reference genes, with CDR3 defined following IMGT. Any clonotype with a frequency above 0.1% was counted as a highly expanded clone. Shannon entropy was used to measure repertoire diversity, and the Gini coefficient was used to measure V-J evenness. A clonotype was considered public if more than one individual shared it. TCRdb's own reprocessing of the public reads used fastp at Q25 and MiXCR and kept productive beta chains. Rows are unified per CDR3 protein, each entry keeping the most common DNA and genes. The V and J calls were determined by TCRdb, not by the authors. The sample table holds roughly 420,000 distinct CDR3 sequences, of which about 14% were seen once. The ten largest clones take up 20% to 25% of the sample.

What the study reported, not specific to this receptor: More public clonotypes were shared among persistent patients (2,741) than among newly diagnosed patients (under 1,000). Sequencing and analysis were restricted to the TCR beta chain. Lower TCR Shannon entropy and fewer highly expanded clones were observed in persistent Graves' disease patients than in newly diagnosed patients, which suggested clonal expansion. Peripheral blood alone was examined, since thyroid tissue, which constituted the primary lesion, could not be accessed. Preferential use of TRBV28, TRBJ1-2 and TRBJ2-5 was observed in persistent disease, whereas TRBV20-1 and TRBJ2-1 were favored in newly diagnosed disease. As a limitation, the authors acknowledged that the small sample size may reduce accuracy.

The time point label of this sample denotes: newly diagnosed GD, antithyroid drugs for less than 3 months. RNA was extracted from PBMCs in TRIzol for both TCR sequencing and RNA sequencing. Graves' disease was diagnosed according to American Thyroid Association guidelines. Recruitment of patients was carried out at an endocrinology department in Xi'an, China. Each patient gave about 9.1 milliliters of peripheral blood, collected in an EDTA anticoagulant tube. Ficoll Paque Plus density gradient separation was used to isolate PBMCs, and no additional T cell sorting was done. An Agilent 2100 Bioanalyzer and agarose gel were used to check RNA quality, and a NanoDrop 2000 was used to measure RNA concentration. CDR1 is given as SQVTM and CDR2 as ANQGSEA, both from the germline V gene. Taken from cysteine to phenylalanine, the CDR3 has 21 residues. Just CDR3 DNA is preserved here, 63 bases in frame from base 1. Compared with germline, V lacks 0 bases and J lacks 8 bases; bases without a gene match: 28.

This clonotype appeared many times. The antigen it recognizes is unknown. Per-nucleotide qualities are absent, and no much larger clonotype sits a single base away. This chain joins TRBV29-1 to TRBJ2-1; 7 bases in the middle match TRBD2. The receptor was derived from a female donor with Graves disease. The sequences come from peripheral blood mononuclear cells (PBMCs), collected at new diagnosis, from a patient treated with antithyroid drugs. The DNA is as follows: TGCAGCGTTGAAGATCTGCCGATTGGCGGGAGCTTCCGTCCTTATGCTTATGAGCAGTTCTTC. Translated, it gives CSVEDLPIGGSFRPYAYEQFF.